This T cell receptor beta chain was identified during a study of blood T cell repertoires in COVID-19. Background on the study: Acute and convalescent COVID-19 specimens originated in the United States, Italy and Spain.

Clinical history reported by participants formed the basis on which cohorts were assigned. The protocol was immunoSEQ multiplex PCR, while the TCRdb copy is restricted to in-frame clones and leaves out a portion. The sample comprises 200,000 to 250,000 clones, around 89% of which are singletons, and about 14% rests with the top ten. The sequenced sample was PBMCs or T cells enriched from blood (not recorded which). The clonotype was recovered from a man aged 25-40 years who had been exposed to COVID-19.

Here the CDR3 DNA reads TGTGCCAGCAGCCTCTCTCCCGGGGGGCTTGGCTATGGCTACACCTTC. Translating gives CASSLSPGGLGYGYTF. The V call is TRBV11-2, the J call TRBJ1-2; tentative D call: TRBD1 (6 bases). V lost 5 bases, J lost 4 bases, and 20 bases lay in between. The germline CDR1 and CDR2 sequences are SGHAT and FQNNGV. This CDR3 comprises 16 residues.